This T cell receptor beta chain was found in a study of blood T cell repertoires in COVID-19 (dated by TCRdb to 2020 to 2021). About the investigation overall: Collaborator samples came from the United States, Italy and Spain and covered acute and convalescent phases of COVID-19. A freely available public database, intended as a resource for researchers studying the immune response to SARS-CoV-2, is where the repertoires were released. Deeply sampled blood TCRbeta repertoires from subjects exposed to, actively infected with, or recovered from COVID-19 were included in the dataset. The samples were drawn from two sources: the first 160 participants of the ongoing ImmuneRACE study, and 1,200 or so subjects contributed by 6 global collaborators. Where available, HLA class I and class II types were obtained from metadata supplied by the sample provider rather than from assay-based typing. A de-identified subject ID, COVID-19 status, age in years and sex were almost always included in the sample metadata. The material from the prospective study consisted of cDNA or gDNA derived from T cells, B-cell-depleted T cells, or PBMCs. What the research found in general, with its limitations: Clinical and demographic metadata were provided uncurated, with the amount varying by source and participant.

V gives up 4 bases and J gives up 5 bases, and the segment between their germline ends measures 16 bases. The CDR3 contains 15 residues, cysteine and phenylalanine counted. Of all the DNA, just the CDR3 is kept, 45 bases in frame from base 1. In the germline V gene, CDR1 corresponds to KGHSH and CDR2 to LQKENI. In Seattle, one collaborating source enrolled patients while the infection was active and tracked those patients longitudinally over the course of disease. Whole blood was collected in K2EDTA tubes by collaborating institutions according to the institutions' own protocols. For TCRbeta analysis, collaborators shipped samples in one of three forms: frozen whole blood, isolated PBMCs, or DNA extracted from either of those sample types. The immunoSEQ Assay, a bias-controlled multiplex PCR, was used to amplify TCRbeta CDR3 regions from genomic DNA. In the source study's methods: Nucleated cell counts per sample were estimated from amplification of reference gene primers within the assay. To quantify the absolute abundance of each unique TCRbeta CDR3 rearrangement, sequence reads were collapsed and filtered. For each sample, productive Simpson clonality was calculated as the square root of Simpson's diversity index across productive rearrangements. The table comes from immuneACCESS by way of TCRdb, which keeps in-frame sequences with V and J called. Part of the clones is missing from these tables; in studies checked, under half for an unresolved V gene and the rest for unknown reasons. V, J and clone size are taken as reported in that table, and D and trimming were inferred from the DNA itself. Here the sample has tens of thousands of clones; 80% to 90% occur a single time. The biggest ten clones account for roughly 4.8% of the sample.

As regards this clone: Its recognized antigen is unknown. Qualities for individual bases were not recorded, and no much larger clone is one base off.

The sequence was collected from an elderly man with COVID-19, enrolled during active disease. The material sequenced was peripheral blood. In this chain, TRBV18 is recombined with TRBJ2-3; a tentative D call is TRBD1 (5 bases match). The DNA sequence is TGTGCCAGCTCACGCCTACAAGAAAGGGGAGATACGCAGTATTTT. Its translation reads: CASSRLQERGDTQYF.